This T cell receptor (beta chain) was identified during a study of OX40 agonist ivuxolimab in advanced cancers. Method: immunoSEQ multiplex PCR; TCRdb's copy keeps in-frame clones and lacks some. The sample carries about 61,000 clones, roughly 90% recorded once. CDR1 is SNHLY and CDR2 is FYNNEI in the germline V gene. The V and J ends lost 6 bases and 2 bases, in that order; junction bases with no gene match: 3. The CDR3 loop spans 15 amino acids. Sequencing was performed on CD4+ or CD8+ T cells sorted from blood, taken in a trial of the OX40 agonist ivuxolimab. V and J are TRBV2 and TRBJ2-1; 11 bases line up with TRBD2. This TCR came from an adult with an advanced solid tumor such as melanoma, head and neck, liver or kidney cancer. CDR3: CASRVAGGPYNEQFF. In DNA form, the CDR3 reads TGTGCCAGCAGAGTAGCGGGAGGGCCCTACAATGAGCAGTTCTTC.